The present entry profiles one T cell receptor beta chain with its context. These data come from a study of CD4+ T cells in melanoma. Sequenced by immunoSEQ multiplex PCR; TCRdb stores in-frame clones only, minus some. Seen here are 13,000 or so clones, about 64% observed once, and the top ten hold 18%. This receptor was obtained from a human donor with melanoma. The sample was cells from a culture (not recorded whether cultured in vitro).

Written as DNA, the CDR3 is TGTGCCAGCAGCTCCTCCGGACAGGGGAAAGATGGCTACACCTTC. This encodes CASSSSGQGKDGYTF. V usage is TRBV6-9 and J usage is TRBJ1-2; 9 nucleotides align to TRBD1. The ends lost 6 bases at V and 6 bases at J; junction bases unmatched: 11. Per germline, CDR1 MNHGY and CDR2 SVAAGI. The CDR3 is 15 amino acids.